Presented here are 27 T cell receptor beta chains from one specimen sequenced in a study of T cell changes during pregnancy in multiple sclerosis (dated by TCRdb to the late 2010s). The library relied on the immunoSEQ multiplex PCR assay. TCRdb stores this immuneACCESS table with in-frame sequences only. Part of the clones is absent; in the studies checked, under half of the shortfall reflects unresolved V genes, and no reason is known for the rest. The sample profile shows about 75,000 clones; 70% to 90% of them were found once. Of the sample, 0.9% is held by the ten largest clones. The input for sequencing was peripheral blood, taken in the first trimester of pregnancy. These receptors all stem from a female donor in good health, enrolled as a control in a pregnancy study.

This chain connects TRBV21-1 to TRBJ2-3; the DNA was not used to check the table's D call, TRBD2. TRBV21-1 is a listed pseudogene. The CDR3 covers 15 residues. The CDR3 sequence: CASSKVGGSTDTQYF. CDR3 coding DNA: TGTGCCAGCAGCAAAGTCGGGGGAAGCACAGATACGCAGTATTTT.

This chain joins TRBV14 and TRBJ1-2; no definite D call. V dropped 3 bases and J dropped 7 bases, with 18 bases sitting between them. CDR3 length: 15 residues. From germline, CDR1 is SGHDN and CDR2 FVKESK. CDR3: CASSQAGSILSGYTF. For the CDR3, the DNA is TGTGCCAGCAGCCAGGCCGGGAGCATTCTGTCTGGCTACACCTTC.

The chain is built from TRBV7-2 and TRBJ2-1; 8 bases map to TRBD2. The germline V gene encodes CDR1 SGHTA and CDR2 FQGNSA. V lost 5 bases to trimming and J lost 4 bases; unmatched junction nucleotides: 7. CDR3 size: 15 residues. The CDR3 region is CASSAPGLGYNEQFF. Written as DNA, the CDR3 is TGTGCCAGCAGCGCCCCGGGACTAGGGTACAATGAGCAGTTCTTC.

The genes are TRBV2 and TRBJ1-1; perhaps TRBD1 as D (6 bases). V lost 9 bases, J lost 0 bases, and 11 bases lay in between. The CDR3 spans 13 residues. Germline V CDR1 and CDR2: SNHLY, FYNNEI. CDR3 sequence reads: CARGGQMNTEAFF. CDR3 nucleotide sequence: TGTGCCAGGGGGGGGCAGATGAACACTGAAGCTTTCTTT.

In this sample, this clone turned up once. The chain couples TRBV29-1 to TRBJ2-1; TRBD1 aligns across 11 bases. Germline CDR1 reads SQVTM; CDR2 reads ANQGSEA. The V gene end was trimmed by 6 bases and the J gene end by 6 bases; junction bases not matched to a gene: 4. The CDR3 contains 13 residues. The CDR3 spells CSVGTGGINEQFF. DNA of the CDR3: TGCAGCGTGGGGACAGGGGGGATCAATGAGCAGTTCTTC.

V usage is TRBV9 and J usage is TRBJ1-1, with D maybe TRBD1 (5 bases). Per germline, CDR1 SGDLS and CDR2 YYNGEE. V was pared by 0 bases and J by 0 bases, with 12 bases between. The CDR3 has 16 amino acids. The CDR3 here is CASSVDWRGLNTEAFF. The CDR3 coding sequence is TGTGCCAGCAGCGTAGATTGGAGGGGATTGAACACTGAAGCTTTCTTT.

The gene calls are TRBV18 and TRBJ1-1; 7 bases are shared with TRBD1. The CDR3 totals 15 residues. The V and J ends lost 3 bases and 7 bases, in that order; junction bases with no gene match: 11. From germline, CDR1 is KGHSH and CDR2 LQKENI. The CDR3 region is CASSPLTGIISEAFF. The DNA for the CDR3 is TGTGCCAGCTCACCGTTGACAGGGATTATCAGTGAAGCTTTCTTT.

The chain couples TRBV19 to TRBJ1-3; D uncertain. The V and J ends lost 7 bases and 2 bases respectively, with 15 bases between them. The germline gives CDR1 LNHDA, CDR2 SQIVND (reference sequence). The CDR3 runs to 15 residues. The CDR3 reads CASTRGNTAGNTIYF. The CDR3 DNA follows: TGTGCCAGTACGCGCGGGAACACCGCTGGAAACACCATATATTTT.

The chain employs TRBV18 and TRBJ1-1, with TRBD1 matching over 7 bases. This CDR3 is 17 amino acids long. Trimming removed 3 bases from V and 4 bases from J; junction bases left unmatched: 14. Germline V CDR1 and CDR2: KGHSH, LQKENI. The CDR3 region has the DNA TGTGCCAGCTCACCGCTTCCCAGACAGGGTGTGGGCACTGAAGCTTTCTTT. Its translation is CASSPLPRQGVGTEAFF. Filled out from reference TRBV18 and TRBJ1-1, the complete variable domain reads NAGVMQNPRHLVRRRGQEARLRCSPMKGHSHVYWYRQLPEEGLKFMVYLQKENIIDESGMPKERFSAEFPKEGPSILRIQQVVRGDSAAYFCASSPLPRQGVGTEAFFGQGTRLTVV.

The chain uses TRBV4-3 and TRBJ2-7; 7 bases map to TRBD1. The CDR3 consists of 17 residues. The germline V gene encodes CDR1 LGHNA and CDR2 YSLEER. With 3 bases clipped from V and 3 bases from J, the junction kept 14 bases outside the gene matches. Written as DNA, the CDR3 is TGCGCCAGCAGCCAGTACCCATTACCGGGACAGAGCTACGAGCAGTACTTC. Its translation: CASSQYPLPGQSYEQYF.

The chain combines TRBV7-9 with TRBJ2-3; D perhaps matches TRBD2 (5 bases). The V end was cut by 3 bases, the J end by 1 base, with 8 bases between. This CDR3 spans 14 amino acids. Per the germline V gene, CDR1 is SEHNR and CDR2 is FQNEAQ (reference sequence). CDR3 DNA: TGTGCCAGCAGCTTTTCTAGCCGCACAGATACGCAGTATTTT. It translates to CASSFSSRTDTQYF.

The chain is built from TRBV27 and TRBJ1-5; possibly TRBD1 for D (5 bases). V was cut by 6 bases and J by 4 bases, with 7 bases left in between. From germline, CDR1 is MNHEY and CDR2 SMNVEV (reference sequence). The CDR3 is 12 amino acids. The CDR3 loop reads CASSTGNQPQHF. DNA for the CDR3: TGTGCCAGCAGCACAGGAAATCAGCCCCAGCATTTT.

V is TRBV7-2 and J is TRBJ2-1, with a tentative D call TRBD1 (6 bases). The ends were cut back, 1 base at V and 4 bases at J, with 14 bases in the middle. Germline V gives CDR1 SGHTA, CDR2 FQGNSA. This CDR3 has 16 residues. The CDR3 coding sequence is TGTGCCAGCAGCTTAGATCAGGGGTCAGCTTACAATGAGCAGTTCTTC. Protein sequence: CASSLDQGSAYNEQFF.

This clone was recorded once. V usage is TRBV6-4 and J usage is TRBJ1-2; D is uncertain. CDR3 size: 14 residues. CDR1 and CDR2 from the germline V gene are MRHNA and SNTAGT. Trimming removed 3 bases from V and 0 bases from J, with 8 bases in between. CDR3 sequence reads: CASSEGGANYGYTF. The CDR3, as DNA: TGTGCCAGCAGTGAGGGAGGCGCTAACTATGGCTACACCTTC.

The gene calls are TRBV7-9 and TRBJ2-1, with 10 bases lining up with TRBD2. This CDR3 contains 16 residues. Germline V gene sequence: CDR1 SEHNR, CDR2 FQNEAQ (reference sequence). Trimming cost V 2 bases and J 8 bases; bases outside gene matches: 9. The CDR3 spells CASSLSLAGARDEQFF. Written as DNA, the CDR3 is TGTGCCAGCAGCTTATCGCTAGCGGGAGCCAGGGATGAGCAGTTCTTC.

The genes are TRBV5-1 and TRBJ2-3; 10 nucleotides agree with TRBD2. CDR1 and CDR2 from the germline V gene are SGHRS and YFSETQ. This CDR3 comprises 16 residues. The J segment lost 2 bases and the V segment lost 0 bases, leaving 3 bases of the junction unmatched. CDR3 region: CASSLGSGGPTDTQYF. The CDR3 DNA is TGCGCCAGCAGCTTGGGTAGCGGGGGGCCCACAGATACGCAGTATTTT.

A single count supports this clone. V and J are TRBV27 and TRBJ1-1; weak D call: TRBD1 (6 bases). The CDR3 runs 14 residues. Trimming took 6 bases from V and 4 from J, leaving 15 bases between them. Germline CDR1 is MNHEY and CDR2 is SMNVEV (reference sequence). DNA for the CDR3: TGTGCCAGCAGGAGAAACAGGGAGGGCACTGAAGCTTTCTTT. This sequence encodes CASRRNREGTEAFF.

V usage is TRBV28 and J usage is TRBJ2-5; D might be TRBD2 (6 bases). This CDR3 is 13 amino acids long. Trimming shortened V by 2 bases and J by 4 bases, and 8 bases separated the two germline ends. The germline V gene encodes CDR1 MDHEN and CDR2 SYDVKM. The CDR3 nucleotides read TGTGCCAGCAGTTTAGGAGGGGTAGAGACCCAGTACTTC. It is translated as CASSLGGVETQYF.

This CDR3 reads CASSYPTSGSGEQYF. In DNA form, the CDR3 reads TGTGCCAGCAGTTACCCGACTAGCGGGAGTGGCGAGCAGTACTTC. This chain connects TRBV28 to TRBJ2-7, with 12 nucleotides matching TRBD2. CDR1 and CDR2 (germline): MDHEN, SYDVKM. V lost 4 bases, J lost 6 bases, and 7 bases stayed unmatched. This CDR3 has 15 residues.

The genes are TRBV2 and TRBJ1-5, with unresolved D. The CDR3 consists of 14 residues. The germline gives CDR1 SNHLY, CDR2 FYNNEI. Between the trimmed V and J ends, which lost 0 bases and 6 bases, there was a span of 9 bases. For the CDR3, the DNA is TGTGCCAGCAGTGAAGCGCGGGTTCCTCAGCCCCAGCATTTT. It translates to CASSEARVPQPQHF.

CDR3 DNA sequence: TGTGCCAGCACCCAGAACCCCCGTAGCGGAGGTCGGGAGGGGGAGCTGTTTTTT. This sequence encodes CASTQNPRSGGREGELFF. The chain employs TRBV27 and TRBJ2-2, with D tentatively TRBD2 (6 bases). Germline loops: CDR1 MNHEY, CDR2 SMNVEV (reference sequence). Trimming stripped 7 bases from V and 8 bases from J, with 29 bases between. The CDR3 runs 18 residues.

This clone was detected only once. The CDR3 DNA follows: TGTGCCAGCAGTGATCCTAGCGGGGGGGTAGAGACCCAGTACTTC. It codes for CASSDPSGGVETQYF. The rearrangement links TRBV2 to TRBJ2-5; TRBD2 matches 12 bases. This CDR3 comprises 15 residues. The J segment lost 4 bases and the V segment lost 3 bases, leaving 3 bases of the junction unmatched. Per the germline V gene, CDR1 is SNHLY and CDR2 is FYNNEI.

The chain is built from TRBV28 and TRBJ2-7, with D possibly being TRBD1 (6 bases). Looked up from germline, CDR1 is MDHEN and CDR2 is SYDVKM. Trimming left V 4 bases short and J 6 bases short, with 7 bases between. This CDR3 has 11 amino acids. The DNA for the CDR3 is TGTGCCAGCAGTTCGGACAGCGAGCAGTACTTC. It specifies CASSSDSEQYF. Based on the CDR3 plus reference TRBV28 and TRBJ2-7, the full variable domain is DVKVTQSSRYLVKRTGEKVFLECVQDMDHENMFWYRQDPGLGLRLIYFSYDVKMKEKGDIPEGYSVSREKKERFSLILESASTNQTSMYLCASSSDSEQYFGPGTRLTVT.

This sequence joins TRBV6-1 and TRBJ2-5; maybe TRBD1 (5 bases). Between the trimmed V and J ends, which lost 4 bases and 4 bases, there was a span of 13 bases. The CDR3 sequence is 14 residues long. Germline CDR1 reads MNHNS; CDR2 reads SASEGT. The CDR3 nucleotides are TGTGCCAGCAGTGGTGGGGCCCAGGCAGAGACCCAGTACTTC. This translates into CASSGGAQAETQYF.

The V call is TRBV2, the J call TRBJ2-1, with a weak D call TRBD2 (5 bases). The CDR3 has 15 residues. Trimming cost V 2 bases and J 4 bases, with 12 bases left between them. The germline V gene encodes CDR1 SNHLY and CDR2 FYNNEI. CDR3 sequence: CASSERSGRYNEQFF. CDR3 DNA sequence: TGTGCCAGCAGTGAAAGATCGGGAAGGTACAATGAGCAGTTCTTC.

The chain combines TRBV27 with TRBJ2-1; D gene ambiguous. Trimming took off 4 bases at V and 7 bases at J, with 8 bases between the two ends. This CDR3 has 12 residues. The germline V gene has CDR1 MNHEY and CDR2 SMNVEV (reference sequence). In nucleotides, the CDR3 is TGTGCCAGCAGTTCCCTGGAGAATGAGCAGTTCTTC. It encodes CASSSLENEQFF.

The V gene is TRBV5-1, the J gene TRBJ2-5; perhaps TRBD2 as D (7 bases). Germline V lookup: CDR1 SGHRS, CDR2 YFSETQ. V gave up 3 bases and J gave up 5 bases, with 14 bases separating them. CDR3 length equals 14 residues. CDR3 protein: CASSYRGARETQYF. In DNA, the CDR3 is TGCGCCAGCAGCTATCGGGGGGCCCGTGAGACCCAGTACTTC.